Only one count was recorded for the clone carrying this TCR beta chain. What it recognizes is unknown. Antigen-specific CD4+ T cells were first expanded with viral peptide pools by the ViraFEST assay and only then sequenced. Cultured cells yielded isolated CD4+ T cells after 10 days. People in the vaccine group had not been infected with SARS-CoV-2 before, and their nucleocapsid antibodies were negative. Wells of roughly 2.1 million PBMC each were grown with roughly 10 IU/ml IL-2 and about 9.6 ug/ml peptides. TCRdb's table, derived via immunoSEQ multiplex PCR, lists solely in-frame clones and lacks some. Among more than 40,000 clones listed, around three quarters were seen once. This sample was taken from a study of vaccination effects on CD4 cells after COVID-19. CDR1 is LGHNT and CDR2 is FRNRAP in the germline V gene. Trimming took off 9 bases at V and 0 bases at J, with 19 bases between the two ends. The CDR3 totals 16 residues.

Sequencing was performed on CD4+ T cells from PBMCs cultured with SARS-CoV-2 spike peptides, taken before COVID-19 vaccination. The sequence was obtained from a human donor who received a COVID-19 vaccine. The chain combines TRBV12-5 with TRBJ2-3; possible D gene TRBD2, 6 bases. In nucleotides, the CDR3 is TGTGCTAGAACTCGCGGGGTGGTATCTAGCACAGATACGCAGTATTTT. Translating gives CARTRGVVSSTDTQYF.